This T cell receptor (beta chain) appears in the sequencing data of a study of blood T cell repertoires in COVID-19. About the research overall: PBMCs, B-cell-depleted T cells, or T cells were the source of the cDNA or gDNA that made up the material.

Some clones are missing from TCRdb's copy, which holds only in-frame ones; the method was immunoSEQ multiplex PCR. The sample contains over 25,000 clones, roughly nine tenths of which appear only once. The clonotype was recovered from a man in his 60s with acute or convalescent COVID-19. What was sequenced was peripheral blood.

The CDR3 nucleotides read TGTGCCAGCAGCTTGAACAGCTACGAGCAGTACTTC. This codes for CASSLNSYEQYF. The V call is TRBV5-6, the J call TRBJ2-7, with no clear D. This CDR3 is 12 amino acids long. Germline assignment: CDR1 SGHDT and CDR2 YYEEEE. Deletions cut 1 base from V and 3 bases from J, with 5 bases between.